This T cell receptor beta chain emerged from a study of metastatic and nonmetastatic thyroid tumors. TCRdb reprocessed the PCR reads using MiXCR. The table shows roughly 55,000 clones, with about 16% occurring only once. This clone was seen a handful of times. A single base separates this from a much larger clone, so it may be a read error. Germline values: CDR1 DFQATT, CDR2 SNEGSKA (reference sequence). The V gene lost 4 bases and the J gene lost 6 bases, with 16 bases spanning the gap. The CDR3 contains 14 residues. Thyroid surgery had not been preceded by any treatment in any patient. V usage is TRBV20-1 and J usage is TRBJ2-1; perhaps D is TRBD1 or TRBD2 (6 bases each). This clonotype was sampled from a male donor with papillary thyroid cancer or a benign thyroid nodule (not recorded which). Some clones in this sample may be carry-over from other donors' samples. Sequencing used blood. The CDR3 region has the DNA TGCAGTGCTAAGGGGGACGCGGGGCCCAATGAGCAGTTCTTC. Its protein is CSAKGDAGPNEQFF.